This T cell receptor beta chain originates from a study of T cell responses to AZD1222 COVID-19 vaccine. Sequencing was performed with immunoSEQ multiplex PCR; in TCRdb, only in-frame clones are kept and a portion is missing. Of 140,000 to 150,000 clones listed, 91% are singletons. A word on this clone: What it binds is not known.

Overall study findings and caveats: Baseline serology detected seropositivity in only six AZD1222 recipients. Nearly half of spike-specific TCRs reportedly target unmutated variant regions. It was only after the peak T cell response that any repertoires were sampled. There were mostly white British donors and more females than males, and clonal diversity was possibly underestimated.

The TCR sequence derives from an adult who received the MenACWY meningococcal vaccine as a control. This material consisted of peripheral blood, taken 28 days after the second dose of the MenACWY control vaccine.

The CDR3 here is CASSFRERAEAFF. The CDR3 coding sequence is TGTGCCAGTAGTTTCAGGGAGAGGGCTGAAGCTTTCTTT. The rearrangement joins TRBV19 to TRBJ1-1, with D perhaps matching TRBD1 (5 bases). Germline V gene lookup returns CDR1 LNHDA and CDR2 SQIVND (reference sequence). Between the trimmed V and J ends, which lost 5 bases and 6 bases, there was a span of 13 bases. The CDR3 contains 13 residues.